This T cell receptor beta chain was captured by sequencing in a study of blood T cell repertoires in COVID-19. Study at large: The study drew acute and convalescent COVID-19 samples from the United States, Italy and Spain.

Profiling relied on immunoSEQ multiplex PCR, and the TCRdb table lists in-frame clones only, not all of them. The sample has hundreds of thousands of clones, 88% seen once. Germline CDR1 LNHDA, CDR2 SQIVND (reference sequence). Trimming at V came to 6 bases and at J to 2 bases, leaving 5 bases not matched to a gene. The CDR3 covers 14 residues. This receptor was obtained from a man between 18 and 29 years old with active or convalescent COVID-19. The V and J genes are TRBV19 and TRBJ2-7; TRBD1 matches 9 bases. The sample taken for sequencing was peripheral blood. The CDR3 bases are TGTGCCAGTAGCTGGGGACAGGGAGCCTACGAGCAGTACTTC. Translated: CASSWGQGAYEQYF.